The rows below give T cell receptor beta chains drawn from one sample of a study of blood T cell repertoires in COVID-19. Data came from immunoSEQ multiplex PCR; TCRdb stores just in-frame clones and leaves some out. This table holds nearly 110,000 clones, 84% found once. Sample: peripheral blood. Source of these receptors: a woman aged 55-70 years with acute or convalescent COVID-19. The CDR3 runs from the conserved cysteine through the conserved F or W. The D gene is left open where the match is weak. Not all rows give a size; the values are once, few, many and, for expanded clones, a class.

J gene: TRBJ1-4
D gene: TRBD1
V gene: TRBV5-8
clone size: NA
CDR3 protein: CASSLGPTGQAILFF
CDR3 DNA: TGTGCCAGCAGCTTGGGCCCCACCGGACAGGCAATTTTGTTTTTT

J gene: TRBJ2-7
D gene: NA
V gene: TRBV9
clone size: few
CDR3 protein: CASSVGPLDEQYF
CDR3 DNA: TGTGCCAGCAGCGTAGGGCCTTTGGACGAGCAGTACTTC

J gene: TRBJ1-2
D gene: NA
V gene: TRBV6-1
clone size: NA
CDR3 protein: CASSEADYGYTF
CDR3 DNA: TGTGCCAGCAGTGAGGCGGACTATGGCTACACCTTC

J gene: TRBJ1-6
D gene: NA
V gene: TRBV10-3
clone size: NA
CDR3 protein: CAIRAGPMNSPLHF
CDR3 DNA: TGTGCCATCAGGGCAGGGCCCATGAATTCACCCCTCCACTTT

J gene: TRBJ1-2
D gene: TRBD1
V gene: TRBV12-5
clone size: NA
CDR3 protein: CASAVDRVVSNYGYTF
CDR3 DNA: TGTGCTAGTGCCGTGGACAGGGTTGTTAGTAACTATGGCTACACCTTC

J gene: TRBJ2-7
D gene: NA
V gene: TRBV7-2
clone size: NA
CDR3 protein: CASSLGSGVAYEQYF
CDR3 DNA: TGTGCCAGCAGCTTGGGCTCAGGGGTGGCCTACGAGCAGTACTTC

J gene: TRBJ2-7
D gene: TRBD2
V gene: TRBV5-4
clone size: NA
CDR3 protein: CASSLTSGGSNEQYF
CDR3 DNA: TGTGCCAGCAGCTTGACTAGCGGGGGATCCAACGAGCAGTACTTC

J gene: TRBJ2-3
D gene: TRBD2
V gene: TRBV19
clone size: NA
CDR3 protein: CASSLGGGGPRTDTQYF
CDR3 DNA: TGTGCCAGTAGCCTCGGGGGCGGGGGGCCGCGCACAGATACGCAGTATTTT

J gene: TRBJ1-2
D gene: TRBD1
V gene: TRBV6-6
clone size: NA
CDR3 protein: CASSRSGQGDPDGYTF
CDR3 DNA: TGTGCCAGCAGTAGGTCCGGACAGGGGGATCCAGATGGCTACACCTTC

J gene: TRBJ1-1
D gene: NA
V gene: TRBV18
clone size: NA
CDR3 protein: CASSPNRGDTEAFF
CDR3 DNA: TGTGCCAGCTCACCTAATCGGGGGGACACTGAAGCTTTCTTT

J gene: TRBJ1-3
D gene: NA
V gene: TRBV5-1
clone size: NA
CDR3 protein: CASSSAGTTGNTIYF
CDR3 DNA: TGCGCCAGCAGCTCCGCCGGGACAACTGGAAACACCATATATTTT

J gene: TRBJ1-2
D gene: NA
V gene: TRBV18
clone size: NA
CDR3 protein: CASSPAGKANYGYTF
CDR3 DNA: TGTGCCAGCTCACCGGCAGGGAAAGCTAACTATGGCTACACCTTC

J gene: TRBJ1-1
D gene: TRBD1
V gene: TRBV2
clone size: NA
CDR3 protein: CAGNRDRGASTEAFF
CDR3 DNA: TGTGCCGGTAACCGGGACAGGGGGGCTAGCACTGAAGCTTTCTTT

J gene: TRBJ2-1
D gene: TRBD2
V gene: TRBV14
clone size: NA
CDR3 protein: CASSQVVTSGLKEQFF
CDR3 DNA: TGTGCCAGCAGCCAAGTGGTTACTAGCGGCCTGAAGGAGCAGTTCTTC

J gene: TRBJ1-1
D gene: NA
V gene: TRBV27
clone size: NA
CDR3 protein: CASRGTGNTEAFF
CDR3 DNA: TGTGCCAGCAGAGGAACAGGAAACACTGAAGCTTTCTTT

J gene: TRBJ1-2
D gene: TRBD1
V gene: TRBV18
clone size: NA
CDR3 protein: CASSKTPIPQGSYGYTF
CDR3 DNA: TGTGCCAGCTCAAAGACCCCCATACCACAGGGGTCCTATGGCTACACCTTC

J gene: TRBJ2-2
D gene: TRBD2
V gene: TRBV15
clone size: NA
CDR3 protein: CATSRDPSGITGELFF
CDR3 DNA: TGTGCCACCAGCAGAGATCCCAGCGGGATCACCGGGGAGCTGTTTTTT

J gene: TRBJ1-1
D gene: NA
V gene: TRBV3-1/TRBV3-2
clone size: NA
CDR3 protein: CASSRGYHYRVDPEAFF
CDR3 DNA: TGTGCCAGCAGCCGCGGATACCACTACAGGGTGGATCCTGAAGCTTTCTTT

J gene: TRBJ2-1
D gene: TRBD2
V gene: TRBV7-2
clone size: NA
CDR3 protein: CASSKGTSGQMTQFF
CDR3 DNA: TGTGCCAGCAGCAAAGGGACTAGCGGGCAAATGACGCAGTTCTTC

J gene: TRBJ1-6
D gene: NA
V gene: TRBV7-2
clone size: few
CDR3 protein: CASSLRRVYNSPLHF
CDR3 DNA: TGTGCCAGCAGCTTAAGGAGGGTCTATAATTCACCCCTCCACTTT

J gene: TRBJ2-5
D gene: NA
V gene: TRBV5-8
clone size: NA
CDR3 protein: CASSLLTAGETQYF
CDR3 DNA: TGTGCCAGCAGCTTGCTTACTGCAGGGGAGACCCAGTACTTC

J gene: TRBJ1-1
D gene: TRBD1
V gene: TRBV5-1
clone size: NA
CDR3 protein: CASSLPGQGEAFF
CDR3 DNA: TGCGCCAGCAGCTTGCCGGGACAGGGTGAAGCTTTCTTT

J gene: TRBJ1-2
D gene: NA
V gene: TRBV6-5
clone size: NA
CDR3 protein: CASSYSRVSGYTF
CDR3 DNA: TGTGCCAGCAGTTACTCGAGGGTTTCGGGCTACACCTTC

J gene: TRBJ1-2
D gene: TRBD1
V gene: TRBV25-1
clone size: few
CDR3 protein: CASSDSGQGRDYGYTF
CDR3 DNA: TGTGCCAGCAGTGATTCGGGACAGGGTAGGGACTATGGCTACACCTTC

J gene: TRBJ2-1
D gene: TRBD2
V gene: TRBV28
clone size: once
CDR3 protein: CASSFLAGFEQFF
CDR3 DNA: TGTGCCAGCAGTTTTCTAGCGGGATTTGAGCAGTTCTTC

J gene: TRBJ2-1
D gene: TRBD2
V gene: TRBV14
clone size: NA
CDR3 protein: CASSQDLVLAGDNEQFF
CDR3 DNA: TGTGCCAGCAGCCAAGATTTAGTTCTAGCGGGAGACAATGAGCAGTTCTTC

J gene: TRBJ2-1
D gene: TRBD2
V gene: TRBV6-5
clone size: few
CDR3 protein: CATSRGDYNEQFF
CDR3 DNA: TGTGCCACGTCGCGGGGGGATTACAATGAGCAGTTCTTC

J gene: TRBJ2-5
D gene: TRBD1
V gene: TRBV11-3
clone size: once
CDR3 protein: CASSGTGRETQYF
CDR3 DNA: TGTGCCAGCAGCGGGACAGGGAGGGAGACCCAGTACTTC

J gene: TRBJ2-1
D gene: NA
V gene: TRBV18
clone size: NA
CDR3 protein: CASSPQGYNEQFF
CDR3 DNA: TGTGCCAGCTCGCCTCAGGGGTACAATGAGCAGTTCTTC

J gene: TRBJ1-3
D gene: TRBD1
V gene: TRBV5-6
clone size: NA
CDR3 protein: CASRGTGRYGNTIYF
CDR3 DNA: TGTGCCAGCCGGGGGACAGGGCGTTATGGAAACACCATATATTTT

J gene: TRBJ1-3
D gene: NA
V gene: TRBV7-9
clone size: few
CDR3 protein: CASSLARDSGNTIYF
CDR3 DNA: TGTGCCAGCAGCTTAGCTCGGGACTCTGGAAACACCATATATTTT

J gene: TRBJ2-3
D gene: NA
V gene: TRBV29-1
clone size: once
CDR3 protein: CSALPHGGSTDTQYF
CDR3 DNA: TGCAGCGCCCTCCCGCACGGGGGAAGCACAGATACGCAGTATTTT

J gene: TRBJ2-7
D gene: TRBD2
V gene: TRBV10-3
clone size: NA
CDR3 protein: CATSSGKDYEQYF
CDR3 DNA: TGTGCCACTTCTAGCGGGAAGGACTACGAGCAGTACTTC

J gene: TRBJ2-7
D gene: NA
V gene: TRBV25-1
clone size: NA
CDR3 protein: CASSASRETGPAYEQYF
CDR3 DNA: TGTGCCAGCAGTGCATCCCGGGAGACCGGACCAGCCTACGAGCAGTACTTC

J gene: TRBJ1-1
D gene: NA
V gene: TRBV4-1
clone size: NA
CDR3 protein: CASSQGTGQRKAFF
CDR3 DNA: TGCGCCAGCAGCCAAGGAACAGGTCAAAGGAAAGCTTTCTTT

J gene: TRBJ2-7
D gene: NA
V gene: TRBV15
clone size: NA
CDR3 protein: CATSASVGRGSSYEQYF
CDR3 DNA: TGTGCCACCAGCGCCTCGGTGGGGCGGGGAAGCTCCTACGAGCAGTACTTC

J gene: TRBJ2-5
D gene: NA
V gene: TRBV5-1
clone size: NA
CDR3 protein: CASSLLQRAQETQYF
CDR3 DNA: TGCGCCAGCAGCTTGCTCCAGCGGGCCCAAGAGACCCAGTACTTC

J gene: TRBJ2-5
D gene: NA
V gene: TRBV6-1
clone size: once
CDR3 protein: CASSHPGETQYF
CDR3 DNA: TGTGCCAGCAGTCATCCGGGGGAGACCCAGTACTTC

J gene: TRBJ2-7
D gene: NA
V gene: TRBV2
clone size: NA
CDR3 protein: CASTRKGVGEQYF
CDR3 DNA: TGTGCCAGCACCCGAAAGGGGGTTGGCGAGCAGTACTTC

J gene: TRBJ2-3
D gene: NA
V gene: TRBV5-1
clone size: NA
CDR3 protein: CASSVQEDTQYF
CDR3 DNA: TGCGCCAGCAGCGTACAGGAGGATACGCAGTATTTT

J gene: TRBJ1-2
D gene: NA
V gene: TRBV4-2
clone size: NA
CDR3 protein: CASSRSGDYGYTF
CDR3 DNA: TGTGCCAGCAGCCGCTCAGGGGACTATGGCTACACCTTC

J gene: TRBJ1-5
D gene: NA
V gene: TRBV5-4
clone size: NA
CDR3 protein: CASSLGGDGNQPQHF
CDR3 DNA: TGTGCCAGCAGCTTGGGGGGGGACGGCAATCAGCCCCAGCATTTT

J gene: TRBJ2-1
D gene: TRBD2
V gene: TRBV18
clone size: NA
CDR3 protein: CASSPGLEGNEQFF
CDR3 DNA: TGTGCCAGCTCTCCGGGACTAGAGGGCAATGAGCAGTTCTTC

J gene: TRBJ1-3
D gene: NA
V gene: TRBV7-9
clone size: NA
CDR3 protein: CASSRRGGLTGNTIYF
CDR3 DNA: TGTGCCAGCAGCCGCCGTGGAGGACTAACTGGAAACACCATATATTTT

J gene: TRBJ2-3
D gene: NA
V gene: TRBV6-6
clone size: NA
CDR3 protein: CASSYGGMGTDTQYF
CDR3 DNA: TGTGCCAGCAGTTACGGGGGGATGGGCACAGATACGCAGTATTTT

J gene: TRBJ2-3
D gene: NA
V gene: TRBV5-1
clone size: NA
CDR3 protein: CASTSNGDTQYF
CDR3 DNA: TGCGCCAGCACCTCTAACGGAGATACGCAGTATTTT

J gene: TRBJ1-5
D gene: TRBD1
V gene: TRBV19
clone size: NA
CDR3 protein: CASIDRGQGGNQPQHF
CDR3 DNA: TGTGCCAGTATTGATCGGGGACAGGGGGGAAATCAGCCCCAGCATTTT

J gene: TRBJ1-2
D gene: NA
V gene: TRBV6-4
clone size: once
CDR3 protein: CASRPGPFYYGYTF
CDR3 DNA: TGTGCCAGCAGGCCGGGTCCTTTCTACTATGGCTACACCTTC

J gene: TRBJ1-5
D gene: TRBD1
V gene: TRBV19
clone size: NA
CDR3 protein: CASSNTGGRQPQHF
CDR3 DNA: TGTGCCAGTAGTAACACAGGGGGCAGGCAGCCCCAGCATTTT